The following is a T cell receptor (beta chain) sequence with its context. What it binds is unknown. Donors uniformly comprised healthy Caucasians. CDR3 length: 13 residues. In germline, CDR1 is SGHRS, CDR2 YFSETQ. J lost 6 bases, V lost 3 bases, and 5 bases had no gene match. This sample is drawn from a study of identical twins. Findings and caveats of the study: Fewer insertions marked abundant cord blood beta clonotypes; young adult naive trended weakly, memory not at all. The models gave estimates that fell short of the out-of-frame TCR alpha sharing seen in monozygotic twins.

Template switching introduced a universal primer site, and the cDNA bore unique molecular identifiers. One entry per CDR3 protein, called by TCRdb with MiXCR from the 5' RACE reads. The profile shows 690,000 or so distinct CDR3 sequences, about 9.4% of them singletons. The sample was also linked to a second study, of yellow fever vaccine responses in identical twins.

The sequencing input was PBMCs. The source is a woman under 30 in good health. The chain uses TRBV5-1 and TRBJ2-7, with 8 positions matching TRBD2. In nucleotides, the CDR3 is TGCGCCAGCAGCTGGGGACTAGTCTCCGAGCAGTACTTC. Amino acids: CASSWGLVSEQYF.